This T cell receptor (beta chain) was documented in a study of blood T cell repertoires in COVID-19. Study background: COVID-19 samples from acute and convalescent phases originated in the United States, Italy and Spain. T cells, B-cell-depleted T cells, or PBMCs supplied cDNA or gDNA.

Original handling: Estimated nucleated cell counts came from reference gene primer amplification. Assay: immunoSEQ multiplex PCR; the TCRdb copy retains only in-frame clones and omits some. V and J calls and clone size are copied from that table; D and trimming were computed from the DNA. This sample has over 250,000 clones, with 83% found just once. This CDR3 is 18 amino acids long. V lost 8 bases and J lost 0, with 22 bases in between. The V gene's germline CDR1 is SEHNR and CDR2 FQNEAQ (reference sequence). This sequence was found in a woman between 45 and 60 years old who had recovered from COVID-19. The sample consisted of peripheral blood. V is TRBV7-9 and J is TRBJ1-4; tentatively, D is TRBD1 (5 bases). DNA of the CDR3: TGTGCCAGCGCCGGTCCGATAGCCAGGGCGGCAACTAATGAAAAACTGTTTTTT. Its translation is CASAGPIARAATNEKLFF. Drawing the rest from reference TRBV7-9 and TRBJ1-4, the complete variable domain is DTGVSQNPRHKITKRGQNVTFRCDPISEHNRLYWYRQTLGQGPEFLTYFQNEAQLEKSRLLSDRFSAERPKGSFSTLEIQRTEQGDSAMYLCASAGPIARAATNEKLFFGSGTQLSVL.